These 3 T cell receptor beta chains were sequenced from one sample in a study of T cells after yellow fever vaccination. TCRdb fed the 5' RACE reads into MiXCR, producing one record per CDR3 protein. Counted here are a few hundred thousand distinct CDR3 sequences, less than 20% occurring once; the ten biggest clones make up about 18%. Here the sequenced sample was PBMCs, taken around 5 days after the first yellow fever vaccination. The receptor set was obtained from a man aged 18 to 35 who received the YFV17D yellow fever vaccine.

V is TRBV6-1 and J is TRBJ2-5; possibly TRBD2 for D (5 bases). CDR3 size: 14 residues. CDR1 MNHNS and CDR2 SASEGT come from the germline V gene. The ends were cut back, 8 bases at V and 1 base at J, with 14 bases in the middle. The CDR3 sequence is CASLKLGSQETQYF. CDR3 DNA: TGTGCCAGCCTAAAGCTGGGGAGCCAAGAGACCCAGTACTTC.

CDR3 sequence: CASSWGQLSGNTIYF. The CDR3, as DNA: TGTGCCAGCAGTTGGGGACAACTCTCTGGAAACACCATATATTTT. The chain carries TRBV14 and TRBJ1-3; D might be TRBD1 (6 bases). This CDR3 has 15 residues. V was trimmed by 6 bases and J by 0 bases, leaving 12 bases between them. CDR1 and CDR2 from the germline V gene are SGHDN and FVKESK.

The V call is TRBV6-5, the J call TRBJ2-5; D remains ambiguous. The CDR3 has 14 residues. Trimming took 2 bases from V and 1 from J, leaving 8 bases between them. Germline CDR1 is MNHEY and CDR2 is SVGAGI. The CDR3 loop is CASSYGYLQETQYF. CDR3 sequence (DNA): TGTGCCAGCAGTTACGGCTACCTCCAAGAGACCCAGTACTTC.